A selection of T cell receptor beta chains follows, all from one sample in a study of Graves' ophthalmopathy and Graves' hyperthyroidism. A single record per CDR3 protein comes from TCRdb applying MiXCR to the multiplex PCR reads. The sample holds about 590,000 distinct CDR3 sequences, 35% to 45% seen once. The sequenced sample was peripheral blood or thyroid tissue (not recorded which). All receptors derive from an adult man with Graves' hyperthyroidism. CDR3s include the opening cysteine and the closing phenylalanine or tryptophan. D genes are given only for firm matches. Only part of the rows carry a size: once, few, many, or a class if the clone is expanded.

CAIKDRTDEQYF,TGTGCCATCAAGGACCGAACGGACGAGCAGTACTTC,.,.,TRBV10-3,TRBJ2-7
CASSHNFGTSYEQYF,TGTGCCAGCAGCCACAACTTCGGGACTAGCTACGAGCAGTACTTC,TRBD2,.,TRBV14,TRBJ2-7
CASSLGLLETQYF,TGTGCCAGCAGTTTAGGACTGTTGGAGACCCAGTACTTC,.,many,TRBV6-5,TRBJ2-5
CASSQSYGTHEQFF,TGTGCCAGCAGCCAATCTTATGGGACCCATGAGCAGTTCTTC,.,.,TRBV14,TRBJ2-1
CASSLEASGDTDTQYF,TGTGCCAGCAGCTTAGAGGCTAGCGGGGACACAGATACGCAGTATTTT,TRBD2,.,TRBV7-9,TRBJ2-3
CSVNPHREHTDTQYF,TGCAGTGTTAACCCACACCGCGAACACACAGATACGCAGTATTTT,.,few,TRBV20-1,TRBJ2-3
CASSRRQGYGYTF,TGTGCCAGCAGTCGTCGACAGGGGTATGGCTACACCTTC,TRBD1,.,TRBV3-1,TRBJ1-2
CASRDPPDTQYF,TGTGCCAGCAGGGACCCCCCGGATACGCAGTATTTT,.,.,TRBV2,TRBJ2-3
CSVVSGTSGSSYEQYF,TGCAGCGTTGTAAGCGGGACTAGCGGGAGCTCCTACGAGCAGTACTTC,TRBD2,once,TRBV29-1,TRBJ2-7
CSVLTGGTNYGYTF,TGCAGCGTTTTAACAGGGGGGACTAACTATGGCTACACCTTC,TRBD1,many,TRBV29-1,TRBJ1-2
CASSYGIIGEKLFF,TGTGCCAGCAGTTACGGGATAATCGGGGAAAAACTGTTTTTT,.,many,TRBV6-5,TRBJ1-4
CASTTAGAYYGYTF,TGTGCCAGCACAACCGCGGGGGCTTACTATGGCTACACCTTC,.,few,TRBV7-9,TRBJ1-2
CASSLSKEGTEAFF,TGTGCCAGCAGTTTATCTAAAGAAGGGACTGAAGCTTTCTTT,.,many,TRBV27,TRBJ1-1
CASSSTPGTSGGGEQFF,TGTGCTAGCAGCTCGACCCCCGGGACTAGCGGGGGCGGGGAGCAGTTCTTC,TRBD2,.,TRBV7-7,TRBJ2-1
CSARATSAPFF,TGCAGTGCTAGAGCAACTAGCGCGCCGTTCTTC,TRBD2,.,TRBV20-1,TRBJ2-5
CSARRGAGAAYEQYF,TGCAGTGCTAGGAGAGGAGCGGGGGCGGCTTACGAGCAGTACTTC,TRBD2,once,TRBV20-1,TRBJ2-7
CAWRARVRYGYTF,TGTGCCTGGAGGGCCCGGGTGCGGTATGGCTACACCTTC,.,.,TRBV30,TRBJ1-2
CASSLVGHLNTGELFF,TGTGCCAGCAGCTTAGTGGGACACCTTAACACCGGGGAGCTGTTTTTT,.,.,TRBV7-9,TRBJ2-2
CASSLLQGPYGYTF,TGTGCCAGCAGCTTACTTCAAGGGCCCTATGGCTACACCTTC,.,many,TRBV7-9,TRBJ1-2
CASSSAGALYEQYF,TGTGCCAGCAGTTCAGCGGGAGCTCTTTACGAGCAGTACTTC,TRBD2,few,TRBV7-8,TRBJ2-7
CASSSGTRAYEQYF,TGTGCCAGCAGTTCTGGGACTAGGGCCTACGAGCAGTACTTC,TRBD2,few,TRBV27,TRBJ2-7
CASSHTPIGNNTEAFF,TGTGCCAGCAGCCATACCCCCATCGGGAACAATACTGAAGCTTTCTTT,.,.,TRBV27,TRBJ1-1
CASSVDRYNEKLFF,TGTGCCAGCAGCGTTGACAGATATAATGAAAAACTGTTTTTT,.,many,TRBV5-5,TRBJ1-4
CASSLRQGLGETQYF,TGTGCCAGCAGCTTAAGGCAGGGGCTGGGAGAGACCCAGTACTTC,.,many,TRBV7-3,TRBJ2-5
CASSPVHSNQPQHF,TGTGCCAGCAGCCCAGTCCATAGCAATCAGCCCCAGCATTTT,.,.,TRBV6-5,TRBJ1-5
CASSQAGGSYGYTF,TGTGCCAGCAGCCAAGCGGGAGGGAGCTATGGCTACACCTTC,.,.,TRBV12-3/TRBV12-4,TRBJ1-2
CASGLLAGAGTGELFF,TGCGCCAGCGGACTCCTAGCGGGAGCCGGCACCGGGGAGCTGTTTTTT,TRBD2,.,TRBV5-1,TRBJ2-2
CASSLNSMNTGELFF,TGTGCCAGCAGCCTGAATTCTATGAACACCGGGGAGCTGTTTTTT,.,.,TRBV7-3,TRBJ2-2
CASSFQTEETQYF,TGTGCCAGCAGTTTTCAGACGGAAGAGACCCAGTACTTC,.,.,TRBV12-3/TRBV12-4,TRBJ2-5
CASSSGTEVTQYF,TGTGCCAGCAGCTCCGGAACGGAAGTCACGCAGTATTTT,.,few,TRBV5-4,TRBJ2-3
CASSPILEAPNYGYTF,TGTGCCAGCAGTCCCATCCTCGAGGCCCCTAACTATGGCTACACCTTC,.,many,TRBV28,TRBJ1-2
CAWSGQVLNTEAFF,TGTGCCTGGAGTGGTCAGGTTCTGAACACTGAAGCTTTCTTT,.,.,TRBV30,TRBJ1-1
CASSGTREETQYF,TGTGCCAGCAGCGGGACACGAGAAGAGACCCAGTACTTC,.,many,TRBV6-1,TRBJ2-5
CSASSLAGGEKLFF,TGCAGTGCTAGTTCCCTAGCGGGGGGTGAAAAACTGTTTTTT,.,.,TRBV20-1,TRBJ1-4
CASSGWRQDENPYEQYF,TGTGCCAGCAGTGGATGGAGACAGGACGAGAACCCCTACGAGCAGTACTTC,.,many,TRBV7-9,TRBJ2-7
CAWTGTGPKLGSPLHF,TGTGCCTGGACCGGGACAGGGCCGAAATTGGGTTCACCCCTCCACTTT,TRBD1,.,TRBV30,TRBJ1-6
CSARDPWTSGTQYF,TGCAGTGCTAGAGATCCGTGGACTAGCGGGACCCAGTACTTC,TRBD2,.,TRBV20-1,TRBJ2-5
CASSLAAPVEQYF,TGTGCCAGCAGCTTAGCCGCGCCGGTCGAGCAGTACTTC,.,.,TRBV11-2,TRBJ2-7
CASSFGRGPSNTGELFF,TGCGCCAGCAGCTTTGGCAGGGGGCCCTCGAACACCGGGGAGCTGTTTTTT,TRBD1,.,TRBV5-1,TRBJ2-2
CASSLAGSGPIPYEQYF,TGTGCCAGCAGCTTAGCGGGAAGCGGGCCTATCCCCTACGAGCAGTACTTC,.,.,TRBV7-9,TRBJ2-7
CASSDAQGARQPQHF,TGTGCCAGCAGTGACGCACAGGGGGCTAGGCAGCCCCAGCATTTT,TRBD1,many,TRBV6-1,TRBJ1-5
CASSFSDLAGTGELFF,TGTGCCAGCAGCTTCTCCGACTTGGCTGGAACCGGGGAGCTGTTTTTT,.,.,TRBV7-8,TRBJ2-2
CASSYRDQNSPLHF,TGTGCCAGCAGTTACCGGGACCAAAATTCACCCCTCCACTTT,.,many,TRBV6-5,TRBJ1-6
CSVEDDGATLHF,TGCAGCGTTGAAGACGACGGGGCCACCCTCCACTTT,.,.,TRBV29-1,TRBJ1-6
CASSQVPVQPAFF,TGCGCCAGCAGCCAAGTGCCGGTCCAGCCAGCTTTCTTT,.,many,TRBV4-1,TRBJ1-1
CASSLAAGAVDTQYF,TGTGCCAGCAGCTTAGCAGCGGGAGCTGTAGATACGCAGTATTTT,TRBD2,.,TRBV7-9,TRBJ2-3